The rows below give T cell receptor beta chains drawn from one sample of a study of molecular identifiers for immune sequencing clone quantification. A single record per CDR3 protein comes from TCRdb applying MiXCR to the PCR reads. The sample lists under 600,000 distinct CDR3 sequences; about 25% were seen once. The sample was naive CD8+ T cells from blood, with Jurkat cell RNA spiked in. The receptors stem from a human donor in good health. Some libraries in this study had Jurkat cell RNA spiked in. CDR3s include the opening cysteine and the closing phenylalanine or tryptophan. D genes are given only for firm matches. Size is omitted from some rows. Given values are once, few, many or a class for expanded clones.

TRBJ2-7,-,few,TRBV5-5,TGTGCCAGCAGCTTGTGGGCAGGGGCCTACGAGCAGTACTTC,CASSLWAGAYEQYF
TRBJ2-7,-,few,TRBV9,TGTGCCAGCAGCTTCGCAGGGGGAGGTAGCTCCTACGAGCAGTACTTC,CASSFAGGGSSYEQYF
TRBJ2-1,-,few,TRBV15,TGTGCCACCAGCAGATTCGACAGTGCCTCCTACAATGAGCAGTTCTTC,CATSRFDSASYNEQFF
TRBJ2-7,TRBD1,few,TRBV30,TGTGCCTGGAGTACGACAGGGTCGGTAGAGCAGTACTTC,CAWSTTGSVEQYF
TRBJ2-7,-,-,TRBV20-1,TGCAGTGCTAGAGTTTTGGAGTGGGGCACCTACGAGCAGTACTTC,CSARVLEWGTYEQYF
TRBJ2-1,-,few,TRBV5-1,TGCGCCAGCAGCTTGGTCGCAGGAGGCAATGAGCAGTTCTTC,CASSLVAGGNEQFF
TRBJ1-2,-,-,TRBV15,TGTGCCACCAGCAGAGAGGGGACTGACGCTGGAATTGGCTACACCTTC,CATSREGTDAGIGYTF
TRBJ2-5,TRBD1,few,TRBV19,TGTGCCAGTAAGAAAACAGGGGGCGCAGAGACCCAGTACTTC,CASKKTGGAETQYF
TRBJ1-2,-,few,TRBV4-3,TGCGCCAGCAGCCAAGATCGGTACGGGATGGGGAATGGCTACACCTTC,CASSQDRYGMGNGYTF
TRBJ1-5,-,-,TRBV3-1,TGTGCCAGCAGCCAAGGGGCGGCGACTAATCAGCCCCAGCATTTT,CASSQGAATNQPQHF
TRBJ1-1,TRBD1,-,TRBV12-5,TGTGCTAGTGGTTTGGGGACAGGGAACAACGCTGAAGCTTTCTTT,CASGLGTGNNAEAFF
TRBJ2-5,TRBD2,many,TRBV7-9,TGTGCCAGCAGCTTATTAGCGGGGACCCAAGAGACCCAGTACTTC,CASSLLAGTQETQYF
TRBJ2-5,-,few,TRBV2,TGTGCCAGCAGAGGATGGGGGCAAGAGACCCAGTACTTC,CASRGWGQETQYF
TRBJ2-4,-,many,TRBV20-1,TGCAGTGCTAGAGACATCCGGGACGGCAAAAACATTCAGTACTTC,CSARDIRDGKNIQYF
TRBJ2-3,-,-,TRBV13,TGTGCCAGCAGTTCACTAAACCGGGGTCTAAGCCCCGCTCCGCCGTATTTT,CASSSLNRGLSPAPPYF
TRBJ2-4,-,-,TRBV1,TGCACCAGCAGCCACCCCCCGACCGGGACAGGGGGTCCCATTCAGTACTTC,CTSSHPPTGTGGPIQYF
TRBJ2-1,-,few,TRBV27,TGTGCCAGCAGTTTTCGAGGGGTTGACAATGAGCAGTTCTTC,CASSFRGVDNEQFF
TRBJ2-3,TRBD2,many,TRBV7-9,TGTGCCAGCAGCCTAGCGGGAAGGTCAGATACGCAGTATTTT,CASSLAGRSDTQYF
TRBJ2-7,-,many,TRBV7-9,TGTGCCAGCAGCCCGACAGGCAACGAGCAGTACTTC,CASSPTGNEQYF
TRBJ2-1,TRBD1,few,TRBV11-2,TGTGCCAGCAGCTTAGTGGGGACAGGGTTCATCGATGAGCAGTTCTTC,CASSLVGTGFIDEQFF
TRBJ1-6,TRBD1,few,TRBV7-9,TGTGCCAGCAGCTTATCTCTCAGGGGGCCTCATTCACCCCTCCACTTT,CASSLSLRGPHSPLHF
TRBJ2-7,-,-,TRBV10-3,TGTGCCATCAGTGAGGCAGGTTTATCCTACGAGCAGTACTTC,CAISEAGLSYEQYF
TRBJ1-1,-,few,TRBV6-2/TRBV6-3,TGTGCCAGCAGTCACGACAGGCGGAGGGGTATGACTGAAGCTTTCTTT,CASSHDRRRGMTEAFF
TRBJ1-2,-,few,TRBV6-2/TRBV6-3,TGTGCCAGCAGTTACCTGGACCGACCTAACTATGGCTACACCTTC,CASSYLDRPNYGYTF
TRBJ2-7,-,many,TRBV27,TGTGCCAGCAGTTTAAGTCCGGACCAACCCTACGAGCAGTACTTC,CASSLSPDQPYEQYF
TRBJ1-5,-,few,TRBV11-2,TGTGCCAGCAGCAACGCTTACAATCAGCCCCAGCATTTT,CASSNAYNQPQHF
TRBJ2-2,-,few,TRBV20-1,TGCAGTGCCACCGGACCGGTTGACACCGGGGAGCTGTTTTTT,CSATGPVDTGELFF
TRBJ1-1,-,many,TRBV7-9,TGTGCCAGCAGCTTAAACTTGCACACTGAAGCTTTCTTT,CASSLNLHTEAFF
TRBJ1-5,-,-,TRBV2,TGTGCCAACAGTGATGGGCGTTATAATCAGCCCCAGCATTTT,CANSDGRYNQPQHF
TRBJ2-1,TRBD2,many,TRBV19,TGTGCCAGTAGTAAACTAGCGGGAGCCTACAATGAGCAGTTCTTC,CASSKLAGAYNEQFF
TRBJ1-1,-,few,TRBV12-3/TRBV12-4,TGTGCCAGCAGTTTTAGCTCGAAGGGGGACACTGAAGCTTTCTTT,CASSFSSKGDTEAFF
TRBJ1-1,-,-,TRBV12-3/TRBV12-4,TGTGCCAGCAGTGTATTTCCGGGCTCCGCTGAAGCTTTCTTT,CASSVFPGSAEAFF
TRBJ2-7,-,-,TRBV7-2,TGTGCCAGCAGCTACTTGACAGGCTTGAGCGAGCAGTACTTC,CASSYLTGLSEQYF
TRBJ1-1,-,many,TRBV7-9,TGTGCCAGCAGCTTAAAGGCAGGTGAAGGCACTGAAGCTTTCTTT,CASSLKAGEGTEAFF
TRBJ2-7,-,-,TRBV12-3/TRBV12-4,TGTGCCAGCAGCTGGAAGGGTTACGAGCTGTACTTC,CASSWKGYELYF
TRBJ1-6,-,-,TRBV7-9,TGTGCCAGCAGCCCAACTACGGCGAATTCACCCCTCCACTTT,CASSPTTANSPLHF
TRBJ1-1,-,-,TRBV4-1,TGCGCCAGCAGCCAAGTGGAGGGGGGGGTCGGGAATGAAGCTTTCTTT,CASSQVEGGVGNEAFF
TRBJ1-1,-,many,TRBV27,TGTGCCAGCAGTTTACTCGGCGACACTGAAGCTTTCTTT,CASSLLGDTEAFF
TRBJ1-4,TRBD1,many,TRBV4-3,TGCGCCAGCAGCGGGGACAGAGGATTAACTAATGAAAAACTGTTTTTT,CASSGDRGLTNEKLFF
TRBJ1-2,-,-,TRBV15,TGTGCCACCAGCAGAGTGGGGACGCCACTGCATAACTATGGCTACACCTTC,CATSRVGTPLHNYGYTF
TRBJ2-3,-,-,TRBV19,TGTGCCGGTAGTATAGGAACAGATACGCAGTATTTT,CAGSIGTDTQYF
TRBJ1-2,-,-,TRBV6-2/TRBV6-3,TGTGCCGGCAGTTACGGGACATCCACTAACTATGGCTACACCTTC,CAGSYGTSTNYGYTF
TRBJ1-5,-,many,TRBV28,TGTGCCAGCAGCCCCCGTGACAGTTATAGCAATCAGCCCCAGCATTTT,CASSPRDSYSNQPQHF
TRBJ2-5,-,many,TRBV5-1,TGCGCCAGCAGCGTGGGACTGGAAGAGACCCAGTACTTC,CASSVGLEETQYF
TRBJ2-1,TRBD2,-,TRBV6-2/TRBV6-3,TGTGCCAGCAGACTAATAGCGGGGGACCGCGACAATGAGCAGTTCTTC,CASRLIAGDRDNEQFF
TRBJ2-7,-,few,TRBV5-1,TGCGCCAGCAGCTTGGTTTCTCCGGGCGAGCAGTACTTC,CASSLVSPGEQYF
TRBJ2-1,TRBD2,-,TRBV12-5,TGTGCTAGTGAACCGGGACTAGCGGGGCGCTACTCCTACAATGAGCAGTTCTTC,CASEPGLAGRYSYNEQFF